Listed below are T cell receptor beta chains from one sample, sequenced in a study of cytomegalovirus exposure and HLA in healthy donors. Sequenced by immunoSEQ multiplex PCR; TCRdb stores in-frame clones only, minus some. In the table there are 95,000 or so clones, roughly 70% of which are singletons. Sequencing was done on a sample of PBMCs. The receptors were sampled from a woman aged 45-65 years in good health and CMV-seropositive. Each CDR3 is given with its conserved first and last residue. Fields, in order: CDR3 protein, CDR3 DNA, D gene, V gene, clone size, J gene. D genes are given only for firm matches. Where a row states a size, it is once, few, many or the class of an expanded clone; other rows omit it.

CASSALALPVEQYF TGTGCCAGCAGTGCACTAGCTCTACCCGTCGAGCAGTACTTC . TRBV6-1 . TRBJ2-7
CASSLGTGGEKLFF TGTGCCAGCAGCTTAGGGACAGGGGGTGAAAAACTGTTTTTT TRBD1 TRBV11-2 once TRBJ1-4
CASSSQGRNTEAFF TGCGCCAGCAGCTCCCAGGGCCGGAACACTGAAGCTTTCTTT . TRBV5-1 . TRBJ1-1
CASSFGLAGEETQYF TGTGCCAGCAGCTTCGGACTAGCGGGGGAAGAGACCCAGTACTTC TRBD2 TRBV7-8 . TRBJ2-5
CASSRPTGGGTQYF TGTGCCAGCAGCCGACCTACAGGGGGTGGGACCCAGTACTTC TRBD1 TRBV6-5 . TRBJ2-5
CASTLHPGQLGGYTF TGTGCCAGCACCCTACACCCGGGACAGCTCGGCGGCTACACCTTC TRBD1 TRBV6-5 . TRBJ1-2
CASKGGVGTEAFF TGTGCCAGCAAAGGGGGAGTCGGCACTGAAGCTTTCTTT . TRBV6-1 . TRBJ1-1
CASNTDRFDGYTF TGTGCCAGCAACACTGACAGATTTGACGGCTACACCTTC . TRBV7-8 . TRBJ1-2
CASTKPGTYNEQFF TGTGCCAGCACCAAACCGGGAACCTACAATGAGCAGTTCTTC . TRBV7-2 . TRBJ2-1
CASSPGQPPYEQYF TGCGCCAGCAGCCCGGGACAGCCCCCCTACGAGCAGTACTTC TRBD1 TRBV5-1 . TRBJ2-7
CASSPGTAAYGYTF TGCGCCAGCAGCCCAGGGACAGCCGCCTATGGCTACACCTTC TRBD1 TRBV5-1 . TRBJ1-2
CASSLSPAGGVDEQFF TGCGCCAGCAGCTTGTCGCCAGCGGGAGGAGTGGATGAGCAGTTCTTC TRBD2 TRBV5-1 . TRBJ2-1
CASSLRQAGGYTF TGTGCCAGCAGCTTAAGGCAGGCGGGTGGCTACACCTTC . TRBV7-9 . TRBJ1-2
CASNSEAFF TGTGCCAGCAACAGTGAAGCTTTCTTT . TRBV6-1 . TRBJ1-1
CASSFGTSVVYEQYF TGTGCCAGCAGCTTCGGGACTAGCGTAGTCTACGAGCAGTACTTC TRBD2 TRBV5-6 . TRBJ2-7
CASRWESSGANVLTF TGTGCCAGCAGGTGGGAGAGCTCTGGGGCCAACGTCCTGACTTTC . TRBV28 . TRBJ2-6
CASSPLVVRMDNEQFF TGCGCCAGCAGCCCACTCGTGGTGCGGATGGACAATGAGCAGTTCTTC . TRBV5-1 . TRBJ2-1
CASSLAGSTDTQYF TGCGCCAGCAGTCTAGCGGGATCAACAGATACGCAGTATTTT TRBD2 TRBV10-1 few TRBJ2-3
CASNPRVAGGRRDTQYF TGTGCCAGCAACCCCCGGGTAGCGGGAGGGCGTAGGGATACGCAGTATTTT TRBD2 TRBV7-2 few TRBJ2-3
CASKHMDYHSWEQYF TGTGCCAGCAAACACATGGACTACCACAGTTGGGAGCAGTACTTC . TRBV21-1 . TRBJ2-7
CSSSLALAGGSGDTQYF TGTTCCAGCAGCTTAGCATTAGCGGGAGGATCAGGAGATACGCAGTATTTT TRBD2 TRBV7-9 . TRBJ2-3
CASSLGPSGTLEQFF TGTGCCAGCAGCTTAGGTCCTAGCGGGACGCTGGAGCAGTTCTTC TRBD2 TRBV7-6 . TRBJ2-1